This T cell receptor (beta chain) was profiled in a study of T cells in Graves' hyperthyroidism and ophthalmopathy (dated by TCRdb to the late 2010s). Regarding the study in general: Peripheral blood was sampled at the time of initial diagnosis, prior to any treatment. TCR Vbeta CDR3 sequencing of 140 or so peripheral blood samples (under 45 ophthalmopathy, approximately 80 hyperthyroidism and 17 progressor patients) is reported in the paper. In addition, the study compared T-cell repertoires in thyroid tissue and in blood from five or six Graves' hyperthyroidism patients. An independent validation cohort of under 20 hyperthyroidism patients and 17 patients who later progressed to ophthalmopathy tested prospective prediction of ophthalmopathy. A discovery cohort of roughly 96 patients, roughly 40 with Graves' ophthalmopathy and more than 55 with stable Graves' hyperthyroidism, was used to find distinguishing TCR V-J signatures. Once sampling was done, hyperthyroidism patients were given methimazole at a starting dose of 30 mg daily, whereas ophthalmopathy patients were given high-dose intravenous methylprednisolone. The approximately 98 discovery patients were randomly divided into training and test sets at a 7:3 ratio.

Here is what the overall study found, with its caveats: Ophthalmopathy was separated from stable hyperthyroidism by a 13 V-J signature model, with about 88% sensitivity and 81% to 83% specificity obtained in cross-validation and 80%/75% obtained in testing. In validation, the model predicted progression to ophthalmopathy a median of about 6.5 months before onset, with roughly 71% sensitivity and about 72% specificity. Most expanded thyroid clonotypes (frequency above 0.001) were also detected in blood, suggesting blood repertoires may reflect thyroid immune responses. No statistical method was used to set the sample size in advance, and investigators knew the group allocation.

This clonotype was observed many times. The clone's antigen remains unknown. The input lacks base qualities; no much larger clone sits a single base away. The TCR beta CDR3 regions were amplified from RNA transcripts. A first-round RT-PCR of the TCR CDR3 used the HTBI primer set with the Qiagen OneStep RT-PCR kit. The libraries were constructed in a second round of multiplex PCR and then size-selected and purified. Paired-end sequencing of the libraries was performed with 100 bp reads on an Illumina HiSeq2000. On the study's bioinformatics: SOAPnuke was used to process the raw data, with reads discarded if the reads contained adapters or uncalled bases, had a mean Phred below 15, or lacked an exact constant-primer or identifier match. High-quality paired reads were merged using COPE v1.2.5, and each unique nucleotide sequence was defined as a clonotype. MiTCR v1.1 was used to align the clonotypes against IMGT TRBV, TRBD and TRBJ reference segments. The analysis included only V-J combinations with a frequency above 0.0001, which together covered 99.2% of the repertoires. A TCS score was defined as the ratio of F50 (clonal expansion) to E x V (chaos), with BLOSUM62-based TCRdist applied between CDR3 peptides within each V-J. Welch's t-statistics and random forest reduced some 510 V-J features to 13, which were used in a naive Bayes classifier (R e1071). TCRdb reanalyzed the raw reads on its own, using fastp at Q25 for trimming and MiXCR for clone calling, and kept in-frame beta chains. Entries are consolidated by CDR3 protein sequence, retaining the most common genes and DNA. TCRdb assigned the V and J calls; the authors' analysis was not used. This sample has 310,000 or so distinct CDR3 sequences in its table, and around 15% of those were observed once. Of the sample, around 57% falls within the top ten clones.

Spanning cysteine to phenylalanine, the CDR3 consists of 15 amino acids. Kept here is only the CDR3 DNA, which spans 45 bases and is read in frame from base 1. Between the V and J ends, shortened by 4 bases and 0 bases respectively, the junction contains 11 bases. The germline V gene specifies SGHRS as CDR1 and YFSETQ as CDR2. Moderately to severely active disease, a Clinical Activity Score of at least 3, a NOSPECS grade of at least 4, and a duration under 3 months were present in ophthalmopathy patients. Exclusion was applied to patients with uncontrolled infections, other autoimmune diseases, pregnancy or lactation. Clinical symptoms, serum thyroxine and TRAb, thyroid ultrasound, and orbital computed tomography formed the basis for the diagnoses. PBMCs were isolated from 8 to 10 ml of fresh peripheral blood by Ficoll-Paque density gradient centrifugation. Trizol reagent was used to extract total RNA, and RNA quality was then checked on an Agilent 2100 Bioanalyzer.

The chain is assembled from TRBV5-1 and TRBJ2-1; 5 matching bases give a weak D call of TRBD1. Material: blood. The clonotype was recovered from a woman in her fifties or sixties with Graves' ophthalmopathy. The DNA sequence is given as TGCGCCAGCAGCCTCATTGACAGCTCCTACAATGAGCAGTTCTTC. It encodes CASSLIDSSYNEQFF.